Listed below are T cell receptor beta chains from one sample, sequenced in a study of shared clonotypes between healthy human individuals. Sequencing used immunoSEQ multiplex PCR; TCRdb keeps in-frame clones, though not all of them. Found here are some 1 million clones, approximately 72% of them singletons; the top ten hold roughly 1.4%. The sequenced sample consisted of memory CD4+ T cells sorted from blood. Every receptor here comes from a man between 18 and 29 years old in good health. The conserved cysteine and the conserved F or W are not part of the CDR3 here. Each record gives: D gene, V gene, J gene, clone size, CDR3 protein. A D gene is named only where the DNA matches it firmly. Some rows mark clone size as missing; the rest say once, few, many or name a class of expanded clone.

-	TRBV28	TRBJ1-4	-	ASRPGQVLMGKLF
TRBD2	TRBV6-1	TRBJ2-7	-	ASSEGRLAGFYEQY
TRBD2	TRBV10-3	TRBJ2-2	-	ANRPSGNTGELF
-	TRBV6-5	TRBJ1-6	-	ASSSALGSPLH
-	TRBV19	TRBJ2-3	-	ASSNVDTDTQY
TRBD1	TRBV25-1	TRBJ2-2	-	ASGTGAGELF
TRBD1	TRBV6-1	TRBJ2-3	-	ASSEAGNRGFSTDTQY
TRBD1	TRBV5-1	TRBJ2-7	-	ASSTDRGYEQY
-	TRBV7-2	TRBJ2-5	-	ASSLAPRQY
-	TRBV7-9	TRBJ2-5	-	ASSPLGPASGTQY
-	TRBV5-1	TRBJ2-5	-	ASSLTGPQETQY
TRBD1	TRBV4-1	TRBJ1-6	-	ASSQDGRDSSYNSPLH
TRBD1	TRBV5-4	TRBJ1-4	-	ASSLDRGNEKLF
TRBD1	TRBV9	TRBJ1-4	-	ASSAGQGRSNEKLF
TRBD1	TRBV7-2	TRBJ2-1	-	ASSWGTGTADNEQF
TRBD1	TRBV10-3	TRBJ2-7	-	AISDQQGYEQY
-	TRBV15	TRBJ1-2	-	ATSRGTQGSYGYT
TRBD1	TRBV19	TRBJ1-5	-	ASSRLPGQFYSNQPQH
TRBD1	TRBV5-4	TRBJ1-1	-	ASSHPGQGETEAF
TRBD1	TRBV11-3	TRBJ2-7	-	ASSSRTGGDEQY
-	TRBV5-4	TRBJ1-6	-	ASSAAAGSHNSPLH
-	TRBV12-2	TRBJ2-2	-	ASRFGDTGELF
TRBD2	TRBV28	TRBJ2-1	-	ASSDGLAGRNEQF
TRBD1	TRBV6-1	TRBJ1-1	-	ASSRTGNMNTEAF
-	TRBV4-1	TRBJ2-3	-	ASSLLYGSGTDTQY
-	TRBV9	TRBJ2-3	few	ASSVFSSTDTQY
-	TRBV27	TRBJ1-4	-	ASSLSGIGEKLF
TRBD2	TRBV19	TRBJ2-5	-	ASSIGASGGALETQY
-	TRBV6-1	TRBJ1-1	-	ASVQNTEAF
-	TRBV18	TRBJ2-5	-	ASSLTSGLEETQY
TRBD1	TRBV7-2	TRBJ2-5	-	ASSVTGGPETQY